This T cell receptor (beta chain) appears in the sequencing data of a study of blood T cell repertoires in COVID-19. Study-wide background: Whether acute or convalescent, the COVID-19 samples came from the United States, Italy and Spain. Sample material is recorded as cDNA or gDNA derived from T cells, B-cell-depleted T cells, or PBMCs.

V was clipped by 1 base and J by 4 bases, with 11 bases between them. There are 14 residues in the CDR3. Germline V gene sequence: CDR1 SNHLY, CDR2 FYNNEI. Original methodology: How many nucleated cells were present was estimated from reference gene primer amplification. Only in-frame clones appear in the TCRdb table, and some are missing; sequencing was by immunoSEQ multiplex PCR. D and trimming were read from the DNA, whereas the V and J calls and clone size are those reported in that table. The repertoire holds about 37,000 clones, with approximately 91% as singletons. The specimen was peripheral blood. The gene calls are TRBV2 and TRBJ2-7, with D tentatively TRBD1 (6 bases). The receptor comes from an elderly woman with acute or convalescent COVID-19. DNA for the CDR3: TGTGCCAGCAGTGAAGATCTGGGGGCATACGAGCAGTACTTC. It translates to CASSEDLGAYEQYF.